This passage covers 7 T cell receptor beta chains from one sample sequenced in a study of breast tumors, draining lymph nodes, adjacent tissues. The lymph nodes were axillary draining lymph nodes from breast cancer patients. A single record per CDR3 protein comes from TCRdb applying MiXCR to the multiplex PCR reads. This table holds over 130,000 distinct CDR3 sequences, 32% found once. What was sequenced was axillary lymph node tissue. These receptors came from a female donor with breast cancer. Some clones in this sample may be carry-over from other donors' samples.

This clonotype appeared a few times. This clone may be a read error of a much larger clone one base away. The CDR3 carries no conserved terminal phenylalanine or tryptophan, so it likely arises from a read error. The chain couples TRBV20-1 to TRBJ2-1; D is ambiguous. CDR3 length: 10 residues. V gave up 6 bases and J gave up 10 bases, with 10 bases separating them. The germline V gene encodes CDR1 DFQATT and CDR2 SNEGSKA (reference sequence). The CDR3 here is CSAYDREQFS. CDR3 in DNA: TGCAGTGCCTACGACCGGGAGCAGTTCTCC.

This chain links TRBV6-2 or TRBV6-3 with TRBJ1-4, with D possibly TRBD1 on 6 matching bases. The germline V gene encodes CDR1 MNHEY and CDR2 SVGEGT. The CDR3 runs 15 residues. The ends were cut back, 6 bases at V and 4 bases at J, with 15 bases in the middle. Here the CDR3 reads CASRRGTRDNEKLFF. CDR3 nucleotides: TGTGCCAGCAGGCGCGGGACAAGGGATAATGAAAAACTGTTTTTT.

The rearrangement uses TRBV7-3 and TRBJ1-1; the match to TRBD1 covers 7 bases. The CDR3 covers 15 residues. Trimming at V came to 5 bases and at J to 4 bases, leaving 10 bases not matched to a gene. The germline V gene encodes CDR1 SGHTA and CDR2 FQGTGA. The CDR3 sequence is CASSPRQGSVTEAFF. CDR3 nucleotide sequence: TGTGCCAGCAGCCCGCGACAGGGAAGTGTCACTGAAGCTTTCTTT.

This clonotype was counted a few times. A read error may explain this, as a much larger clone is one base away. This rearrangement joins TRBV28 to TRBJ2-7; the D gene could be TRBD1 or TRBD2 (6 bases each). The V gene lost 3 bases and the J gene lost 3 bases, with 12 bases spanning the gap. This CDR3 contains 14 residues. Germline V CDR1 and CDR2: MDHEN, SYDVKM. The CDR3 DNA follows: TGTGCCAGCAGTTTGGGCGGGACAAGCTACGAGCAGTACGTC. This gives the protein CASSLGGTSYEQYV.

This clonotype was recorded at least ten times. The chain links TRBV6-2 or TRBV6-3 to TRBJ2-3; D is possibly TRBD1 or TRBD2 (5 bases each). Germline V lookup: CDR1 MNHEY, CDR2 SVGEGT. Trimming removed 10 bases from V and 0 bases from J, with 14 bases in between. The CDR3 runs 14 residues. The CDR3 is CATQPWGSTDTQYF. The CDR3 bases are TGTGCCACCCAGCCGTGGGGGAGCACAGATACGCAGTATTTT.

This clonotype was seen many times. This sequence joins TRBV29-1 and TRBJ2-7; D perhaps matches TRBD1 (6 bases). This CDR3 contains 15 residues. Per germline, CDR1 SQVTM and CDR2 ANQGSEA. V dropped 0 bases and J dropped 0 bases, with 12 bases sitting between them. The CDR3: CSVEDTGLSSYEQYF. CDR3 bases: TGCAGCGTTGAAGATACAGGGCTTAGCTCCTACGAGCAGTACTTC.

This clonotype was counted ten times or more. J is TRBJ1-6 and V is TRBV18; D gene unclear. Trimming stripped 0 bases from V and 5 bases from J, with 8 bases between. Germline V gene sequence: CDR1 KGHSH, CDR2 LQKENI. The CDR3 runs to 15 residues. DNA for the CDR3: TGTGCCAGCTCACCACCCGGCGGGGATAATTCACCCCTCCACTTT. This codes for CASSPPGGDNSPLHF.